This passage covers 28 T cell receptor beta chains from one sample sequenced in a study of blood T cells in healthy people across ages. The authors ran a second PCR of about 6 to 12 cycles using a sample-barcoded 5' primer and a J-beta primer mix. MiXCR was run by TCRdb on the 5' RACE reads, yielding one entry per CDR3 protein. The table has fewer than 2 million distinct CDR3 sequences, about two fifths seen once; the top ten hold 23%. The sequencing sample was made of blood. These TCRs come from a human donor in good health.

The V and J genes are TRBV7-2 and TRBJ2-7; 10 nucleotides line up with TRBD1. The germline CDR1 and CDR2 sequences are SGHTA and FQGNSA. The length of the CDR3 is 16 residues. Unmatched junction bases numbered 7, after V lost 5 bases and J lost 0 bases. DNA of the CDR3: TGTGCCAGCAGCCCTCAACGACAGGGGGCCTCCTACGAGCAGTACTTC. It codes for CASSPQRQGASYEQYF.

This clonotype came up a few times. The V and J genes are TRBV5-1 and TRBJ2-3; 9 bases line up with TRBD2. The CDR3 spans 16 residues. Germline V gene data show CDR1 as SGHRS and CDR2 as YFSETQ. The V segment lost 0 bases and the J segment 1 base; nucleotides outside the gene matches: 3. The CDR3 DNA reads TGCGCCAGCAGCTTGGCTCCTAGCGGGGGCACAGATACGCAGTATTTT. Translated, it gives CASSLAPSGGTDTQYF.

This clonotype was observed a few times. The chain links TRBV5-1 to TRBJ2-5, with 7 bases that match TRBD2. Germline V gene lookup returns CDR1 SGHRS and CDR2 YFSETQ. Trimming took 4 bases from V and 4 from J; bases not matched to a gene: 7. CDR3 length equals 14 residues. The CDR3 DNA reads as TGCGCCAGCAGCGGGGGAGTAGCGGGAGAGACCCAGTACTTC. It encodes CASSGGVAGETQYF.

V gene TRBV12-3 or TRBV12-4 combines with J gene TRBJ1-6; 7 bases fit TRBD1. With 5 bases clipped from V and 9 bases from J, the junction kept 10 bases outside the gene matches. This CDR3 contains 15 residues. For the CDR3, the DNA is TGTGCCAGCAGTCCCTCCGGCCAGGGGGTTTCACCCCTCCACTTT. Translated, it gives CASSPSGQGVSPLHF.

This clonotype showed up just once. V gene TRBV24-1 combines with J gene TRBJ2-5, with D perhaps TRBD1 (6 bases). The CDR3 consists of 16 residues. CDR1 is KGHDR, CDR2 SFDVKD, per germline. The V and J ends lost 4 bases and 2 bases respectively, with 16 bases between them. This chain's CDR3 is CATSETGTLRQETQYF. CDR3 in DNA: TGTGCCACCAGTGAGACCGGGACACTGAGACAAGAGACCCAGTACTTC.

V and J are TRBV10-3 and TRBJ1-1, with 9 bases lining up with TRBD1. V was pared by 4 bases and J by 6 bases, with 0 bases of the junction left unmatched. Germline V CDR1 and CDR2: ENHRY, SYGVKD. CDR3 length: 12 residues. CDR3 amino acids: CAISGDRAEAFF. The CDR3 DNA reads TGTGCCATCAGTGGGGACAGGGCTGAAGCTTTCTTT.

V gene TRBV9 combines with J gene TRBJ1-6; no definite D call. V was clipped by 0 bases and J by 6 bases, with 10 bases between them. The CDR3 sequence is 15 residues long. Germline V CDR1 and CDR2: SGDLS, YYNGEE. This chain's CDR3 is CASSVEGSGNSPLHF. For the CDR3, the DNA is TGTGCCAGCAGCGTAGAGGGCAGTGGTAATTCACCCCTCCACTTT.

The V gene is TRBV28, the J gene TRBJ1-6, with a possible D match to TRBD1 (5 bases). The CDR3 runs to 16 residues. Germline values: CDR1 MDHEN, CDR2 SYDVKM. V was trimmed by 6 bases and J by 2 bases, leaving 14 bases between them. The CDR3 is CASSGSGGPYNSPLHF. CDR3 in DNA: TGTGCCAGCAGCGGATCGGGGGGTCCCTATAATTCACCCCTCCACTTT.

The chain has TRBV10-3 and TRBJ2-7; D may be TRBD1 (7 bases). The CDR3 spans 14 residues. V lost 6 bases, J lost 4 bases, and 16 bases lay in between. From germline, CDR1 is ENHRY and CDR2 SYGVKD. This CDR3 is CAIRAETGRYEQYF. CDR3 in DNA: TGTGCCATCAGGGCGGAGACAGGGAGGTACGAGCAGTACTTC.

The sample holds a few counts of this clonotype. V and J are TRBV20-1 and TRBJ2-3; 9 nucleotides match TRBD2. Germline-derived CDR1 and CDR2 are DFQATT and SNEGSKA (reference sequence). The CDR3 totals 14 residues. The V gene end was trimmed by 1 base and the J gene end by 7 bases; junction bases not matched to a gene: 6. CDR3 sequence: CSARASGGRYTQYF. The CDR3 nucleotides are TGCAGTGCTAGAGCGAGCGGGGGGCGGTATACGCAGTATTTT.

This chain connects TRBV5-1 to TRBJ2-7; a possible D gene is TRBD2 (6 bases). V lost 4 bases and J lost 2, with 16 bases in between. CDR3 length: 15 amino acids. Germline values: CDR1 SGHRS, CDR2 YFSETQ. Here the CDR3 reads CASSAAGTSTYEQYF. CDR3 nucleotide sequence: TGCGCCAGCAGCGCCGCCGGGACTTCCACCTACGAGCAGTACTTC.

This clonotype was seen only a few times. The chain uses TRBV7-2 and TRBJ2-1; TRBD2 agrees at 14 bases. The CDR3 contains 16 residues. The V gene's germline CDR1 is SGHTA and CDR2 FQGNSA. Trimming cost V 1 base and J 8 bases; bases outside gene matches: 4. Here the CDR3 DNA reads TGTGCCAGCAGCTTAGTGGGACTAGCGGGAGAAGATGAGCAGTTCTTC. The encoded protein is CASSLVGLAGEDEQFF.

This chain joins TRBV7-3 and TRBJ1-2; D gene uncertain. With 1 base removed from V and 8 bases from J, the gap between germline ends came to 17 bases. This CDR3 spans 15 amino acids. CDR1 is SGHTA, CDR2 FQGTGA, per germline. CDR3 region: CASSLMSSQRSGYTF. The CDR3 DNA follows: TGTGCCAGCAGCTTAATGTCTAGCCAGAGGAGCGGCTACACCTTC.

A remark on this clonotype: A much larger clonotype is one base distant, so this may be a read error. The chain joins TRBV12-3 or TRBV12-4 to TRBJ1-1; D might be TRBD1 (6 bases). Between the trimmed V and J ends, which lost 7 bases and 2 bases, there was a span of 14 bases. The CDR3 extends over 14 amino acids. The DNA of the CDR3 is TGTGCCAGCACTTTTACAGGGATTAACACTGAAGCTTTCTTT. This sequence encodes CASTFTGINTEAFF.

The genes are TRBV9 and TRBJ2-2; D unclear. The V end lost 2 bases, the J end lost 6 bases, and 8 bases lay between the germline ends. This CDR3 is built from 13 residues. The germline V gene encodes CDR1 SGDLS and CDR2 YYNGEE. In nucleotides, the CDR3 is TGTGCCAGCAGCGTCTTGTATTCCGGGGAGCTGTTTTTT. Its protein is CASSVLYSGELFF. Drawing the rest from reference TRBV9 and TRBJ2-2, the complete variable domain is DSGVTQTPKHLITATGQRVTLRCSPRSGDLSVYWYQQSLDQGLQFLIQYYNGEERAKGNILERFSAQQFPDLHSELNLSSLELGDSALYFCASSVLYSGELFFGEGSRLTVL.

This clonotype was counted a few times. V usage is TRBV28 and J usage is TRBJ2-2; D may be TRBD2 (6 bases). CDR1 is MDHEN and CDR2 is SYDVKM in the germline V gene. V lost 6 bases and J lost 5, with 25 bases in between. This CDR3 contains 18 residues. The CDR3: CASSTGTLITMTTGELFF. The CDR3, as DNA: TGTGCCAGCAGCACCGGGACTCTTATTACGATGACTACCGGGGAGCTGTTTTTT. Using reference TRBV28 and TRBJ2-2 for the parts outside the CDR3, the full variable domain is DVKVTQSSRYLVKRTGEKVFLECVQDMDHENMFWYRQDPGLGLRLIYFSYDVKMKEKGDIPEGYSVSREKKERFSLILESASTNQTSMYLCASSTGTLITMTTGELFFGEGSRLTVL.

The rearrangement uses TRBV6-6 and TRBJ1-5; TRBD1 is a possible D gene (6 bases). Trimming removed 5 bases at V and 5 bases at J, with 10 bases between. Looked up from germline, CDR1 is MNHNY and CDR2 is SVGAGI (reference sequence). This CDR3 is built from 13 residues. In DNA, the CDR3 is TGTGCCAGCAGTAAACAGGGATATCAGCCCCAGCATTTT. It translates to CASSKQGYQPQHF.

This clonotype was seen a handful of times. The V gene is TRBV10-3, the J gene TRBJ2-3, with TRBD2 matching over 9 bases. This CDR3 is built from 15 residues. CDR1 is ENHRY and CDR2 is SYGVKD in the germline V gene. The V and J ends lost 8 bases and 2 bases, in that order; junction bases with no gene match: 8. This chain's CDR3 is CAIGGSGGDTDTQYF. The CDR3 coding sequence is TGTGCCATCGGGGGTAGCGGGGGTGACACAGATACGCAGTATTTT.

CDR3 in amino acids: CASSLVTTGWLYEQYF. CDR3 sequence (DNA): TGTGCCAGCAGCTTAGTCACGACAGGATGGCTCTACGAGCAGTACTTC. The V and J genes are TRBV7-9 and TRBJ2-7, with TRBD1 as a possible D gene (6 bases). The CDR3 spans 16 residues. Germline CDR1 reads SEHNR; CDR2 reads FQNEAQ (reference sequence). Trimming stripped 1 base from V and 3 bases from J, with 16 bases between.

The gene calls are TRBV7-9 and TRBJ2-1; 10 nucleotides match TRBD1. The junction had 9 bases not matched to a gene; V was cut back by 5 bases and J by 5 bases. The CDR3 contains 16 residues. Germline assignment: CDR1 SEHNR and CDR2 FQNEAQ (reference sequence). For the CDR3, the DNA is TGTGCCAGCAGCAACAGGGGGGGACAGGGGAACAATGAGCAGTTCTTC. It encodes CASSNRGGQGNNEQFF.

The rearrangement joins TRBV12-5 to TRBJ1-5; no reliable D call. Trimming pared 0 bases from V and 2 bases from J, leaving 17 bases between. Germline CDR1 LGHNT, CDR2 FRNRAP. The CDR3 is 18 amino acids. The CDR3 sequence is CASGLVLSSEGGNQPQHF. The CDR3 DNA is TGTGCTAGTGGTTTGGTACTCTCCAGCGAGGGAGGCAATCAGCCCCAGCATTTT.

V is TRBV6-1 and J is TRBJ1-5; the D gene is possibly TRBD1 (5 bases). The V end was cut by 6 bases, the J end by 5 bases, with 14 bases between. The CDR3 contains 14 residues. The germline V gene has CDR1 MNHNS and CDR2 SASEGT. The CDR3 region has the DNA TGTGCCAGCAGCCCGAGGGGTCTCGATCAGCCCCAGCATTTT. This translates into CASSPRGLDQPQHF.

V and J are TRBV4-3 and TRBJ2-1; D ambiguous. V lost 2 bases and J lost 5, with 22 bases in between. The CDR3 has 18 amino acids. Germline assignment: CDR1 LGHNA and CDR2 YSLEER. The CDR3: CASSQNPRVGRTNNEQFF. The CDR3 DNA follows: TGCGCCAGCAGCCAAAACCCCCGGGTGGGCAGGACCAACAATGAGCAGTTCTTC.

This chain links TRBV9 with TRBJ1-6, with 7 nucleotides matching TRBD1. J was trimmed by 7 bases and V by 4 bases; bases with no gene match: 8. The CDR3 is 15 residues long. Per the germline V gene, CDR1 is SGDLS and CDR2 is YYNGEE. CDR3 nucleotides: TGTGCCAGCAGCTTCACCGGGACAGTCAATTCACCCCTCCACTTT. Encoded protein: CASSFTGTVNSPLHF.

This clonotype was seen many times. The CDR3 nucleotides read TGCAGTGCTAGAGCTGGGGGTAATCAGCCCCAGCATTTT. As protein: CSARAGGNQPQHF. This chain uses TRBV20-1 with TRBJ1-5; D possibly corresponds to TRBD1 (5 bases). The CDR3 covers 13 residues. CDR1 and CDR2 from the germline V gene are DFQATT and SNEGSKA (reference sequence). The V end lost 1 base, the J end lost 4 bases, and 8 bases lay between the germline ends.

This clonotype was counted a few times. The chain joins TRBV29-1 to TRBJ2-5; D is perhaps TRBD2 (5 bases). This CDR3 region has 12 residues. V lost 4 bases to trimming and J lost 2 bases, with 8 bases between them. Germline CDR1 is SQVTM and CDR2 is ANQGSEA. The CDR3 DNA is TGCAGCGTTGCAGGACTGCAAGAGACCCAGTACTTC. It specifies CSVAGLQETQYF.

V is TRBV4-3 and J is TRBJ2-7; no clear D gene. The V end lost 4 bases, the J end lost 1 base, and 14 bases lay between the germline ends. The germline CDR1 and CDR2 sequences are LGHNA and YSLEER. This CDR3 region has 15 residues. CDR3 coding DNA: TGCGCCAGCAGCCCATCGACGGGCGATTCCTACGAGCAGTACTTC. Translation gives CASSPSTGDSYEQYF.

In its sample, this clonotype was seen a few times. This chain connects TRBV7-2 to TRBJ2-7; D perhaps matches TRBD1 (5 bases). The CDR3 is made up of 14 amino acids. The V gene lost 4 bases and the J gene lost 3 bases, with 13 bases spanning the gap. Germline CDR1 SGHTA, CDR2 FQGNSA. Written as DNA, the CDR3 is TGTGCCAGCAGCTCTAGGGGCCTACTCTACGAGCAGTACTTC. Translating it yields CASSSRGLLYEQYF. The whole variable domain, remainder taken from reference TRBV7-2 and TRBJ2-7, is GAGVSQSPSNKVTEKGKDVELRCDPISGHTALYWYRQSLGQGLEFLIYFQGNSAPDKSGLPSDRFSAERTGGSVSTLTIQRTQQEDSAVYLCASSSRGLLYEQYFGPGTRLTVT.